What follows describes a single T cell receptor beta chain. No antigen is known for it. Each person with ophthalmopathy scored at least 3 on the Clinical Activity Score, reached NOSPECS grade 4 or higher, and had been ill under 3 months. A patient was excluded if there was uncontrolled infection, other autoimmune disease, pregnancy or lactation. 10 ml of fresh peripheral blood supplied the PBMCs. RNA transcripts were the template for amplifying TCR beta CDR3 regions. When the TCR CDR3 underwent first-round RT-PCR, the HTBI primer set was used. Via MiXCR, TCRdb re-called the multiplex PCR reads, giving one row per CDR3 protein. This sample has 250,000 to 300,000 distinct CDR3 sequences, with approximately 18% found just once. The entry originates in a study of T cells in Graves' hyperthyroidism and ophthalmopathy. Germline V gives CDR1 KGHDR, CDR2 SFDVKD. Trimming left V 2 bases short and J 6 bases short, with 12 bases between. The length of the CDR3 is 15 residues.

General study points: Researchers report that a 13 V-J model separated ophthalmopathy from stable hyperthyroidism.

Sequenced material: blood. The chain has TRBV24-1 and TRBJ2-2; D is unresolved. The clonotype originates from a man aged 45-65 years with Graves' ophthalmopathy. The CDR3 coding sequence is TGTGCCACCAGTGATTACAGCCTCCGGGCCGGGGAGCTGTTTTTT. Translation: CATSDYSLRAGELFF.